The 31 T cell receptor beta chains listed next were all sequenced from one sample in a study of T cells in Graves' hyperthyroidism and ophthalmopathy. RNA transcripts served as the template for amplifying TCR beta CDR3 regions. HTBI primers were employed in a first-round RT-PCR of the TCR CDR3. Each CDR3 protein is one row after TCRdb ran MiXCR on the multiplex PCR reads. The repertoire holds about 380,000 distinct CDR3 sequences, with around a sixth as singletons. Sequencing was carried out using blood. Source of these receptors: a man aged 18-30 years with Graves' ophthalmopathy.

This clonotype was observed many times. CDR3 nucleotide sequence: TGTGCCAGCAGCAAGGGGAACGGCTACGAGCAGTACTTC. Translating it yields CASSKGNGYEQYF. The chain combines TRBV12-3 or TRBV12-4 with TRBJ2-7; a weak D match, TRBD1 (5 bases). The CDR3 consists of 13 residues. The ends were cut back, 6 bases at V and 3 bases at J, with 12 bases in the middle.

The chain links TRBV6-9 to TRBJ2-4; D may be TRBD2 (7 bases). The CDR3 is 15 amino acids. Germline loops: CDR1 MNHGY, CDR2 SVAAGI. Trimming took 4 bases from V and 6 from J, leaving 16 bases between them. The CDR3 nucleotides are TGTGCCAGCAGTTCCCTCACAGGGAGGGGAAACATTCAGTACTTC. As protein: CASSSLTGRGNIQYF.

This rearrangement joins TRBV19 to TRBJ2-2, with 9 bases fitting TRBD1. V dropped 5 bases and J dropped 2; count of bases not matched to a gene: 6. The CDR3 has 16 amino acids. From germline, CDR1 is LNHDA and CDR2 SQIVND (reference sequence). The CDR3 nucleotides are TGTGCCAGTAGTCGGGGGACAGGGAAAAACACCGGGGAGCTGTTTTTT. Its protein is CASSRGTGKNTGELFF.

V usage is TRBV4-1 and J usage is TRBJ1-5; the D is unclear. The CDR3 contains 16 residues. CDR1 is MGHRA, CDR2 YSYEKL, per germline. Trimming took off 0 bases at V and 1 base at J, with 10 bases between the two ends. CDR3 nucleotides: TGCGCCAGCAGCCAAGAAAATAGCAGGAGCAATCAGCCCCAGCATTTT. This gives the protein CASSQENSRSNQPQHF.

This clonotype appeared many times. The V and J genes are TRBV6-1 and TRBJ1-2; D is unclear. Germline V lookup: CDR1 MNHNS, CDR2 SASEGT. There are 13 residues in the CDR3. V was cut by 5 bases and J by 5 bases, with 12 bases left in between. The CDR3 spells CASSNPLSYGYTF. DNA of the CDR3: TGTGCCAGCAGTAATCCACTCTCTTATGGCTACACCTTC.

This clonotype occurred many times. V gene TRBV20-1 combines with J gene TRBJ2-7, with 9 bases fitting TRBD1. This CDR3 spans 13 amino acids. CDR1 DFQATT and CDR2 SNEGSKA come from the germline V gene (reference sequence). The J segment lost 3 bases and the V segment lost 7 bases, leaving 7 bases of the junction unmatched. The CDR3 DNA reads as TGCAGTGTCTCGACAGGGGGTTACTACGAGCAGTACTTC. Translating gives CSVSTGGYYEQYF.

This clonotype was seen more than once but under ten times. The J gene is TRBJ2-6, the V gene TRBV18; the D gene is possibly TRBD1 (7 bases). In germline, CDR1 is KGHSH, CDR2 LQKENI. Trimming pared 3 bases from V and 3 bases from J, leaving 12 bases between. The CDR3 contains 16 residues. This CDR3 reads CASSPEGANGANVLTF. The CDR3 coding sequence is TGTGCCAGCTCACCGGAGGGGGCGAATGGGGCCAACGTCCTGACTTTC.

The J gene is TRBJ1-1, the V gene TRBV10-1; D is perhaps TRBD1 (5 bases). The CDR3 spans 15 residues. From germline, CDR1 is WNHNN and CDR2 SYGVQD (reference sequence). The V end lost 8 bases, the J end lost 4 bases, and 20 bases lay between the germline ends. The CDR3 sequence is CASSPDSRWGTEAFF. In DNA, the CDR3 is TGCGCCAGCTCACCAGACAGCCGGTGGGGCACTGAAGCTTTCTTT.

Concerning this clonotype: One base away lies a much larger clone, so this may be a sequencing read error. The rearrangement joins TRBV2 to TRBJ2-7; a possible D gene is TRBD1 (6 bases). This CDR3 has 13 amino acids. Germline V lookup: CDR1 SNHLY, CDR2 FYNNEI. CDR3: CASSVRGPYEQCF. The CDR3 DNA reads TGTGCCAGCAGTGTCAGGGGCCCCTACGAGCAGTGCTTC.

Ten or more counts support this clonotype. The V call is TRBV2, the J call TRBJ2-7; possible D gene TRBD2, 6 bases. This CDR3 region has 17 residues. The germline CDR1 and CDR2 sequences are SNHLY and FYNNEI. The V end lost 4 bases, the J end lost 1 base, and 20 bases lay between the germline ends. Here the CDR3 reads CASSGLAGIYRSYEQYF. The CDR3 DNA is TGTGCCAGCAGTGGTCTGGCGGGGATCTACCGGTCCTACGAGCAGTACTTC. The full variable domain, rest sourced from reference TRBV2 and TRBJ2-7, is EPEVTQTPSHQVTQMGQEVILRCVPISNHLYFYWYRQILGQKVEFLVSFYNNEISEKSEIFDDQFSVERPDGSNFTLKIRSTKLEDSAMYFCASSGLAGIYRSYEQYFGPGTRLTVT.

J is TRBJ1-1 and V is TRBV19, with D tentatively TRBD1 (5 bases). This CDR3 comprises 16 residues. With 5 bases removed from V and 2 bases from J, the gap between germline ends came to 18 bases. The germline gives CDR1 LNHDA, CDR2 SQIVND (reference sequence). The CDR3 loop is CASSPIWGVLNTEAFF. The CDR3 nucleotides read TGTGCCAGTAGTCCAATCTGGGGGGTTTTAAACACTGAAGCTTTCTTT.

This clonotype came up many times. J is TRBJ2-3 and V is TRBV3-1, with 8 positions matching TRBD2. J lost 5 bases, V lost 0 bases, and 7 bases had no gene match. The germline V gene has CDR1 LGHDT and CDR2 YNNKEL (reference sequence). The CDR3 sequence is 16 residues long. This chain's CDR3 is CASSQDRTSFGDTQYF. In DNA, the CDR3 is TGTGCCAGCAGCCAAGATCGGACTAGCTTTGGAGATACGCAGTATTTT.

This clonotype showed up many times. The rearrangement links TRBV2 to TRBJ1-2; a weak D match, TRBD1 (5 bases). The V end lost 0 bases, the J end lost 3 bases, and 8 bases lay between the germline ends. The CDR3 extends over 14 amino acids. CDR1 and CDR2 from the germline V gene are SNHLY and FYNNEI. CDR3 in DNA: TGTGCCAGCAGTGAAGCCCAGGGTGACTATGGCTACACCTTC. Translating it yields CASSEAQGDYGYTF.

This clonotype was counted only a few times. The chain couples TRBV27 to TRBJ1-5; 8 bases match TRBD1. J was trimmed by 0 bases and V by 5 bases; bases with no gene match: 3. Germline V gives CDR1 MNHEY, CDR2 SMNVEV (reference sequence). The CDR3 totals 15 residues. CDR3 sequence reads: CASSIQGDSNQPQHF. CDR3 nucleotides: TGTGCCAGCAGTATACAGGGGGATAGCAATCAGCCCCAGCATTTT.

This clonotype was observed a handful of times. This chain connects TRBV14 to TRBJ2-1; possible D gene TRBD1, 7 bases. This CDR3 is built from 16 residues. Trimming cost V 0 bases and J 4 bases, with 13 bases left between them. Germline loops: CDR1 SGHDN, CDR2 FVKESK. This CDR3 is CASSQDWRGPYNEQFF. CDR3 bases: TGTGCCAGCAGCCAAGATTGGAGGGGGCCTTACAATGAGCAGTTCTTC.

This clonotype was detected a few times. The chain is built from TRBV7-9 and TRBJ1-1; D is unresolved. CDR1 is SEHNR, CDR2 FQNEAQ, per germline (reference sequence). Between the trimmed V and J ends, which lost 5 bases and 4 bases, there was a span of 14 bases. The CDR3 sequence is 14 residues long. This chain's CDR3 is CASSPEDDTTEAFF. The CDR3 DNA follows: TGTGCCAGCAGCCCCGAGGACGATACCACTGAAGCTTTCTTT.

This chain links TRBV2 with TRBJ2-4, with D possibly TRBD1 on 6 matching bases. Between the trimmed V and J ends, which lost 1 base and 1 base, there was a span of 11 bases. This CDR3 is 16 amino acids long. Germline V gene data show CDR1 as SNHLY and CDR2 as FYNNEI. The CDR3 sequence: CASSEGAGAAKNIQYF. Written as DNA, the CDR3 is TGTGCCAGCAGTGAAGGGGCAGGGGCGGCCAAAAACATTCAGTACTTC.

The chain employs TRBV5-6 and TRBJ2-1, with 9 bases lining up with TRBD2. CDR1 and CDR2 (germline): SGHDT, YYEEEE. This CDR3 is built from 15 residues. The ends lost 0 bases at V and 6 bases at J; junction bases unmatched: 4. DNA of the CDR3: TGTGCCAGCAGCTTGGAGGGCGGGGGGGGCAATGAGCAGTTCTTC. It is translated as CASSLEGGGGNEQFF.

This clonotype was seen repeatedly, ten times or more. CDR3 loop: CSAARLAGDPYEQYF. The CDR3 DNA sequence: TGCAGTGCGGCCAGACTAGCGGGGGACCCCTACGAGCAGTACTTC. V usage is TRBV20-1 and J usage is TRBJ2-7, with 12 bases matching TRBD2. The CDR3 has 15 amino acids. The V gene end was trimmed by 6 bases and the J gene end by 2 bases; junction bases not matched to a gene: 8. Germline V gene sequence: CDR1 DFQATT, CDR2 SNEGSKA (reference sequence).

This rearrangement joins TRBV19 to TRBJ1-1; perhaps TRBD1 as D (5 bases). With 7 bases removed from V and 1 base from J, the gap between germline ends came to 16 bases. Looked up from germline, CDR1 is LNHDA and CDR2 is SQIVND (reference sequence). This CDR3 has 15 amino acids. CDR3 DNA: TGTGCCAGTACCACGACCGGGACGGCGAACACTGAAGCTTTCTTT. Translation: CASTTTGTANTEAFF.

The chain recombines TRBV7-9 with TRBJ1-1; D perhaps matches TRBD1 (5 bases). The length of the CDR3 is 13 residues. The germline CDR1 and CDR2 sequences are SEHNR and FQNEAQ (reference sequence). V lost 10 bases and J 3 bases, leaving 15 bases between the germline ends. CDR3 nucleotide sequence: TGTGCCACGGGGGGGGAAACTGACACTGAAGCTTTCTTT. Protein sequence: CATGGETDTEAFF.

This clonotype was recorded many times. The chain uses TRBV11-2 and TRBJ2-3; D gene ambiguous. CDR1 and CDR2 (germline): SGHAT, FQNNGV. V was cut by 0 bases and J by 2 bases, with 9 bases left in between. The CDR3 extends over 15 amino acids. CDR3 region: CASSLDIGHTDTQYF. The CDR3 DNA follows: TGTGCCAGCAGCTTAGATATAGGCCACACAGATACGCAGTATTTT.

This chain uses TRBV6-6 with TRBJ2-7, with D perhaps matching TRBD1 or TRBD2 (5 bases each). The CDR3 contains 15 residues. Trimming pared 0 bases from V and 0 bases from J, leaving 9 bases between. From germline, CDR1 is MNHNY and CDR2 SVGAGI (reference sequence). The CDR3 spells CASSYSRGTSYEQYF. The CDR3 DNA follows: TGTGCCAGCAGTTACTCGAGAGGGACCTCCTACGAGCAGTACTTC.

This sequence joins TRBV20-1 and TRBJ2-5; 15 bases agree with TRBD2. With V trimmed by 6 bases and J by 5 bases, 7 bases remained unmatched. The V gene's germline CDR1 is DFQATT and CDR2 SNEGSKA (reference sequence). The CDR3 runs 15 residues. The CDR3 here is CSARRTSGGGETQYF. CDR3 nucleotides: TGCAGTGCCCGCAGGACTAGCGGGGGGGGGGAGACCCAGTACTTC.

V is TRBV4-1 and J is TRBJ2-3; 10 nucleotides align to TRBD2. This CDR3 is 18 amino acids long. The germline gives CDR1 MGHRA, CDR2 YSYEKL. Trimming cost V 1 base and J 2 bases; bases outside gene matches: 9. The chain's CDR3 is CASSQVASGGHPTDTQYF. The CDR3 bases are TGCGCCAGCAGCCAAGTGGCTAGCGGGGGCCATCCCACAGATACGCAGTATTTT.

The sample holds many counts of this clonotype. The V gene is TRBV7-8, the J gene TRBJ2-7, with no clear D. The length of the CDR3 is 17 residues. Germline-derived CDR1 and CDR2 are SGHVS and FQNEAQ. V lost 0 bases, J lost 2 bases, and 17 bases lay in between. The CDR3: CASSLAPRAFSPYEQYF. As DNA, the CDR3 is TGTGCCAGCAGCTTAGCCCCCCGGGCTTTCAGTCCCTACGAGCAGTACTTC.

This clonotype has just a few counts. This sequence joins TRBV5-8 and TRBJ1-6; 7 nucleotides align to TRBD1. Losses at the gene ends were 0 bases for V and 8 bases for J; bases not matched to a gene: 5. Germline CDR1 reads SGHTS; CDR2 reads YDEGEE. The CDR3 contains 15 residues. The CDR3 nucleotides read TGTGCCAGCAGCTTGGGACAGGGCAATCATTCACCCCTCCACTTT. Its protein is CASSLGQGNHSPLHF.

With regard to this clonotype: A clone one base away is much larger, so this may be a read error. The chain links TRBV7-9 to TRBJ2-7, with TRBD1 matching over 7 bases. Germline trimming cut 3 bases from V and 2 bases from J; bases unmatched to any gene: 4. The CDR3 has 14 amino acids. Germline lookup yields CDR1 SEHNR and CDR2 FQNEAQ (reference sequence). In nucleotides, the CDR3 is TGTGCCAGCAGCTTGCCGGGACAGCCCTACGAGCAGTACTTC. Translated: CASSLPGQPYEQYF.

This clonotype was found many times. Here the CDR3 reads CASSGGTMPYNEQFF. Written as DNA, the CDR3 is TGTGCCAGCAGCGGGGGGACAATGCCCTACAATGAGCAGTTCTTC. The rearrangement links TRBV7-3 to TRBJ2-1; D is perhaps TRBD1 or TRBD2 (6 bases each). CDR1 and CDR2 from the germline V gene are SGHTA and FQGTGA. The CDR3 loop spans 15 amino acids. V dropped 5 bases and J dropped 2 bases, with 13 bases sitting between them.

This clonotype occurred a few times. The genes are TRBV7-6 and TRBJ1-2; weak D call: TRBD1 (6 bases). Trimming removed 4 bases from V and 6 bases from J, with 18 bases in between. The CDR3 has 15 amino acids. Germline CDR1 and CDR2: SGHVS and FNYEAQ. CDR3 bases: TGTGCCAGCAGCTCTCCACAGGGCGGAATTGATGGCTACACCTTC. It codes for CASSSPQGGIDGYTF.

This clonotype was seen at least ten times. V gene TRBV12-3 or TRBV12-4 combines with J gene TRBJ2-7; 10 positions agree with TRBD2. The V and J ends lost 1 base and 2 bases, in that order; junction bases with no gene match: 5. The CDR3 is 16 residues long. The CDR3 sequence: CASSLGASGGTYEQYF. CDR3 nucleotide sequence: TGTGCCAGCAGTTTAGGGGCTAGCGGGGGTACCTACGAGCAGTACTTC.